This passage covers 22 T cell receptor beta chains from one sample sequenced in a study of blood T cell repertoires in COVID-19. Repertoires were generated with immunoSEQ multiplex PCR, while TCRdb's copy carries only in-frame clones and drops some. The data show about 48,000 clones, more than 75% seen once. Input material: peripheral blood. The receptors were sampled from a woman aged 55-69 years with acute or convalescent COVID-19.

The chain uses TRBV4-1 and TRBJ1-5; 7 bases fit TRBD1. Looked up from germline, CDR1 is MGHRA and CDR2 is YSYEKL. This CDR3 region has 15 residues. Germline trimming cut 4 bases from V and 6 bases from J; bases unmatched to any gene: 9. In DNA form, the CDR3 reads TGCGCCAGCAGCCTTAGACAGGGTCCCTTTCAGCCCCAGCATTTT. It yields the protein CASSLRQGPFQPQHF.

V is TRBV2 and J is TRBJ1-6; D is possibly TRBD1 (6 bases). Germline V gene sequence: CDR1 SNHLY, CDR2 FYNNEI. Trimming cost V 6 bases and J 7 bases, with 13 bases left between them. The CDR3 runs to 14 residues. This CDR3 reads CASRRFQGNSPLHF. CDR3 nucleotide sequence: TGTGCCAGCAGAAGGTTCCAGGGGAATTCACCCCTCCACTTT.

This clone was detected once. CDR3 in amino acids: CASSQRPGLAGGNEQFF. The CDR3 DNA follows: TGCGCCAGCAGCCAGCGACCGGGACTAGCGGGAGGGAATGAGCAGTTCTTC. The chain couples TRBV4-3 to TRBJ2-1, with 16 bases aligning to TRBD2. The CDR3 runs to 17 residues. V shed 3 bases and J 7 bases; nucleotides not matched to a gene: 6. The germline CDR1 and CDR2 sequences are LGHNA and YSLEER.

This clone was seen many times. CDR3 residues: CASSERMGTGYGYTF. In nucleotides, the CDR3 is TGTGCCAGCAGTGAACGGATGGGGACAGGCTATGGCTACACCTTC. This chain connects TRBV6-1 to TRBJ1-2; TRBD1 aligns across 8 bases. Germline V gene sequence: CDR1 MNHNS, CDR2 SASEGT. V gave up 2 bases and J gave up 4 bases; unmatched junction bases: 6. CDR3 length: 15 amino acids.

The CDR3 loop reads CASSQGQGWTEAFF. CDR3 coding DNA: TGTGCCAGCAGTCAAGGACAGGGATGGACTGAAGCTTTCTTT. This chain connects TRBV6-2 or TRBV6-3 to TRBJ1-1, with TRBD1 identical over 8 bases. V shed 5 bases, J shed 5 bases, and the junction held 7 bases outside the gene matches. Germline assignment: CDR1 MNHEY and CDR2 SVGEGT. This CDR3 is built from 14 residues.

The rearrangement uses TRBV18 and TRBJ1-3; possibly TRBD1 for D (5 bases). This CDR3 contains 16 residues. V lost 4 bases and J 2 bases, leaving 15 bases between the germline ends. Germline V gene data show CDR1 as KGHSH and CDR2 as LQKENI. DNA for the CDR3: TGTGCCAGCTCACGGATCGGGGGTCGGGCTGGAAACACCATATATTTT. Translated: CASSRIGGRAGNTIYF.

The chain uses TRBV12-3 or TRBV12-4 and TRBJ2-7; maybe TRBD1 (5 bases). CDR3 length: 12 residues. Trimming cost V 8 bases and J 1 base, with 9 bases left between them. CDR3 residues: CASGADSYEQYF. CDR3 in DNA: TGTGCCAGCGGGGCTGATTCCTACGAGCAGTACTTC.

The chain carries TRBV27 and TRBJ2-6; D possibly corresponds to TRBD1 (6 bases). V lost 2 bases to trimming and J lost 0 bases, with 23 bases between them. The germline V gene encodes CDR1 MNHEY and CDR2 SMNVEV (reference sequence). The CDR3 is made up of 21 amino acids. The CDR3 nucleotides read TGTGCCAGCAGTTTAAGAGGACAGCTAAGTGCAGTATTCTCTGGGGCCAACGTCCTGACTTTC. Translated, it gives CASSLRGQLSAVFSGANVLTF.

CDR3 sequence reads: CASGRGTTNEKLFF. DNA of the CDR3: TGTGCCAGCGGGAGGGGGACCACTAATGAAAAACTGTTTTTT. The J gene is TRBJ1-4, the V gene TRBV25-1, with D possibly being TRBD1 (6 bases). The CDR3 runs 14 residues. Trimming left V 8 bases short and J 2 bases short, with 12 bases between. The germline CDR1 and CDR2 sequences are MGHDK and SYGVNS.

The V call is TRBV19, the J call TRBJ2-1, with D uncertain. Germline lookup yields CDR1 LNHDA and CDR2 SQIVND (reference sequence). V dropped 6 bases and J dropped 6 bases, with 9 bases sitting between them. The CDR3 covers 12 residues. The CDR3 nucleotides are TGTGCCAGTAGAACTAAGATCAATGAGCAGTTCTTC. It specifies CASRTKINEQFF.

This clone was detected only a few times. This chain uses TRBV5-1 with TRBJ2-7, with 9 bases that match TRBD2. The CDR3 runs to 15 residues. Germline V gene sequence: CDR1 SGHRS, CDR2 YFSETQ. V trimming: 0 bases; J trimming: 3 bases; junction bases outside the gene matches: 4. In nucleotides, the CDR3 is TGCGCCAGCAGCTTGGCCCTAGCGGGGATCTACGAGCAGTACTTC. Translation gives CASSLALAGIYEQYF.

J is TRBJ2-5 and V is TRBV29-1; 8 bases align to TRBD2. The CDR3 contains 14 residues. V shed 8 bases and J 1 base; nucleotides not matched to a gene: 9. Germline CDR1 reads SQVTM; CDR2 reads ANQGSEA. CDR3 sequence: CSSRTAGAQETQYF. In nucleotides, the CDR3 is TGCAGCTCTAGGACAGCGGGGGCCCAAGAGACCCAGTACTTC.

The rearrangement links TRBV29-1 to TRBJ2-3, with 9 bases identical to TRBD1. The CDR3 has 15 amino acids. The V gene's germline CDR1 is SQVTM and CDR2 ANQGSEA. J gave up 0 bases and V 6 bases, and 7 bases lay outside the gene matches. CDR3 amino acids: CSVGGQGESTDTQYF. In DNA form, the CDR3 reads TGCAGCGTCGGGGGACAGGGAGAGAGCACAGATACGCAGTATTTT.

The V gene is TRBV15, the J gene TRBJ1-1; D is unresolved. In germline, CDR1 is LNHNV, CDR2 YYDKDF (reference sequence). The CDR3 extends over 11 amino acids. V lost 5 bases, J lost 4 bases, and 5 bases lay in between. Here the CDR3 DNA reads TGTGCCACCAGCGAGGGCACTGAAGCTTTCTTT. This encodes CATSEGTEAFF.

The rearrangement links TRBV14 to TRBJ2-7, with TRBD2 identical over 7 bases. Germline V gives CDR1 SGHDN, CDR2 FVKESK. The CDR3 runs to 15 residues. V shed 0 bases, J shed 2 bases, and the junction held 4 bases outside the gene matches. The CDR3 DNA reads as TGTGCCAGCAGCCAAGAGTCTAGCGGTACCTACGAGCAGTACTTC. It codes for CASSQESSGTYEQYF.

This rearrangement joins TRBV7-8 to TRBJ2-3; 7 nucleotides match TRBD1. The CDR3 extends over 17 amino acids. Germline V lookup: CDR1 SGHVS, CDR2 FQNEAQ. The trim removed 5 bases at V and 1 base at J, leaving 12 bases unmatched. The CDR3 DNA follows: TGTGCCAGCAGCCCAACGTTATCGGGACAGCGCACAGATACGCAGTATTTT. It translates to CASSPTLSGQRTDTQYF.

Only one count was recorded for this clone. V and J are TRBV20-1 and TRBJ2-1; no definite D call. The CDR3 runs to 11 residues. From germline, CDR1 is DFQATT and CDR2 SNEGSKA (reference sequence). Trimming removed 5 bases from V and 9 bases from J, with 11 bases in between. The CDR3 DNA is TGCAGTGCTGGTGGTGAGCCTGAGCAGTTCTTC. Its protein is CSAGGEPEQFF.

The chain carries TRBV5-1 and TRBJ2-1; 9 positions match TRBD1. The CDR3 loop spans 15 amino acids. The V gene's germline CDR1 is SGHRS and CDR2 YFSETQ. With V trimmed by 5 bases and J by 6 bases, 9 bases remained unmatched. DNA of the CDR3: TGCGCCAGCAGGTCCGGGACAGGGAATGCCAATGAGCAGTTCTTC. This sequence encodes CASRSGTGNANEQFF.

The chain combines TRBV29-1 with TRBJ2-2; tentatively, D is TRBD2 (5 bases). V was pared by 3 bases and J by 4 bases, with 9 bases between. CDR1 and CDR2 (germline): SQVTM, ANQGSEA. The CDR3 covers 13 residues. Here the CDR3 reads CSVEGSRTGELFF. Written as DNA, the CDR3 is TGCAGCGTTGAGGGGAGCCGCACCGGGGAGCTGTTTTTT.

The rearrangement uses TRBV25-1 and TRBJ1-6; D might be TRBD1 (5 bases). Trimming removed 7 bases from V and 6 bases from J, with 13 bases in between. Germline values: CDR1 MGHDK, CDR2 SYGVNS. The CDR3 loop spans 14 amino acids. The CDR3 loop reads CASMLGTTNSPLHF. The CDR3 DNA sequence: TGTGCCAGCATGCTCGGGACTACTAATTCACCCCTCCACTTT.

This chain links TRBV6-2 or TRBV6-3 with TRBJ1-4; 8 bases map to TRBD1. CDR3 length equals 14 residues. The germline V gene encodes CDR1 MNHEY and CDR2 SVGEGT. V shed 5 bases and J 5 bases; nucleotides not matched to a gene: 4. CDR3 sequence (DNA): TGTGCCAGCAGTACCCGGGACAGGAATGAAAAACTGTTTTTT. This encodes CASSTRDRNEKLFF.

The chain joins TRBV2 to TRBJ2-1; 13 positions match TRBD2. The CDR3 runs 15 residues. The ends lost 7 bases at V and 5 bases at J; junction bases unmatched: 5. Germline lookup yields CDR1 SNHLY and CDR2 FYNNEI. In DNA form, the CDR3 reads TGTGCCAGCACTATGGGACTAGCGGGGAACAATGAGCAGTTCTTC. The encoded protein is CASTMGLAGNNEQFF.